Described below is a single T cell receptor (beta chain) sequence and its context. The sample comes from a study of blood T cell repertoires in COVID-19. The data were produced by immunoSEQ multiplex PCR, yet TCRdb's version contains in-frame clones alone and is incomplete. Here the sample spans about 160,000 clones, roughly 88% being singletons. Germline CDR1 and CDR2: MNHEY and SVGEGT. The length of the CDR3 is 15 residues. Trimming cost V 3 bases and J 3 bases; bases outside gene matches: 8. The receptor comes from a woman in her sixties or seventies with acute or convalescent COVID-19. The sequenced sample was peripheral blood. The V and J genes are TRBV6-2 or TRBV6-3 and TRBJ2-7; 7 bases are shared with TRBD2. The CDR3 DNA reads TGTGCCAGCAGTTATAGATCGCGGGGGAACTACGAGCAGTACTTC. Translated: CASSYRSRGNYEQYF.